Listed here are 32 T cell receptor beta chains from one sample, sequenced in a study of spatial heterogeneity in lung cancer. TCRdb recomputed calls from the 5' RACE reads with MiXCR, one row per CDR3 protein. Seen here are 25,000 to 35,000 distinct CDR3 sequences, more than 9% observed once, and the top ten hold about 30%. Time point reported: blood at routine non-recurrence follow-up after resection. The sample here was PBMCs, taken at follow-up. The receptors originated from a female donor with early-stage non-small cell lung cancer.

This chain links TRBV7-2 with TRBJ2-3; the D gene is possibly TRBD2 (5 bases). With 5 bases removed from V and 4 bases from J, the gap between germline ends came to 13 bases. In germline, CDR1 is SGHTA, CDR2 FQGNSA. The CDR3 consists of 14 residues. As DNA, the CDR3 is TGTGCCAGCAGCGCCCGGGAAGTCGCAGATACGCAGTATTTT. It specifies CASSAREVADTQYF.

The rearrangement links TRBV10-3 to TRBJ2-1; possible D gene TRBD1, 6 bases. Germline-derived CDR1 and CDR2 are ENHRY and SYGVKD. The CDR3 length is 12 residues. V lost 7 bases, J lost 8 bases, and 12 bases lay in between. CDR3 sequence: CAINTGSDEQFF. CDR3 bases: TGTGCCATCAATACAGGGTCGGATGAGCAGTTCTTC.

The CDR3, as DNA: TGTGCCAGCAGCTTACCAGACAGAGCATATGGCTACACCTTC. It codes for CASSLPDRAYGYTF. V and J are TRBV28 and TRBJ1-2; the D gene is possibly TRBD1 (5 bases). The CDR3 covers 14 residues. The germline CDR1 and CDR2 sequences are MDHEN and SYDVKM. Trimming left V 6 bases short and J 5 bases short, with 16 bases between.

This clonotype was recorded many times. This chain connects TRBV29-1 to TRBJ2-7; no reliable D call. The V gene lost 1 base and the J gene lost 9 bases, with 10 bases spanning the gap. The CDR3 has 11 residues. CDR1 SQVTM and CDR2 ANQGSEA come from the germline V gene. DNA of the CDR3: TGCAGCGTTGAAGGTGCTAAGAGGCAGTACTTC. This codes for CSVEGAKRQYF.

This clonotype was seen a handful of times. The chain carries TRBV6-2 or TRBV6-3 and TRBJ2-7, with D tentatively TRBD1 (5 bases). The CDR3 totals 14 residues. Germline V gene data show CDR1 as MNHEY and CDR2 as SVGEGT. V lost 7 bases, J lost 2 bases, and 15 bases lay in between. CDR3: CASTGHPKPYEQYF. Written as DNA, the CDR3 is TGTGCCAGCACCGGACATCCAAAGCCCTACGAGCAGTACTTC.

This clonotype was counted a few times. The chain employs TRBV7-6 and TRBJ1-4; D gene uncertain. Germline CDR1 and CDR2: SGHVS and FNYEAQ. The length of the CDR3 is 15 residues. Trimming removed 6 bases at V and 1 base at J, with 12 bases between. CDR3 DNA sequence: TGTGCCAGCAGGCTCGCATTGGTAACTAATGAAAAACTGTTTTTT. Translating gives CASRLALVTNEKLFF.

The chain uses TRBV5-6 and TRBJ1-1, with 9 bases fitting TRBD1. With 6 bases clipped from V and 2 bases from J, the junction kept 11 bases outside the gene matches. The CDR3 spans 16 residues. Germline CDR1 reads SGHDT; CDR2 reads YYEEEE. The CDR3 DNA reads TGTGCCAGCACCGCCGGGGACAGGGCTATCAACACTGAAGCTTTCTTT. Amino acids: CASTAGDRAINTEAFF.

This clonotype was detected only a few times. The rearrangement uses TRBV7-8 and TRBJ1-4; D is undetermined. The CDR3 is 16 residues long. V dropped 5 bases and J dropped 4 bases, with 17 bases sitting between them. CDR1 is SGHVS, CDR2 FQNEAQ, per germline. This CDR3 is CASSPAGPLLNEKLFF. The CDR3 DNA sequence: TGTGCCAGCAGCCCTGCCGGGCCTCTCCTTAATGAAAAACTGTTTTTT.

The rearrangement uses TRBV9 and TRBJ1-5; 9 bases agree with TRBD1. Trimming removed 3 bases from V and 2 bases from J; junction bases left unmatched: 18. The CDR3 totals 20 residues. CDR1 and CDR2 (germline): SGDLS, YYNGEE. The CDR3 nucleotides are TGTGCCAGCAGCGAACCCGGGACAGGGAATTATATATTGGGCAATCAGCCCCAGCATTTT. Encoded protein: CASSEPGTGNYILGNQPQHF.

In its sample, this clonotype was seen many times. The rearrangement joins TRBV12-3 or TRBV12-4 to TRBJ1-5, with 9 bases matching TRBD1. Trimming at V came to 3 bases and at J to 7 bases, leaving 4 bases not matched to a gene. The CDR3 extends over 14 amino acids. In DNA form, the CDR3 reads TGTGCCAGCAGTTTCCTGACAGGGGGGCAGCCCCAGCATTTT. This encodes CASSFLTGGQPQHF.

This clonotype was detected only a few times. Relative to the germline gene, one junction end is altered; a read error may explain this. This chain uses TRBV2 with TRBJ1-1; the match to TRBD1 covers 7 bases. This CDR3 contains 11 residues. Per the germline V gene, CDR1 is SNHLY and CDR2 is FYNNEI. The chain's CDR3 is CATTDRARFTF. As DNA, the CDR3 is TGTGCCACCACTGACAGGGCCCGATTTACCTTC.

This clonotype is classed as medium-sized. This sequence joins TRBV28 and TRBJ2-7; no firm D call. Germline-derived CDR1 and CDR2 are MDHEN and SYDVKM. V was clipped by 6 bases and J by 5 bases, with 20 bases between them. CDR3 length: 15 residues. The CDR3 nucleotides are TGTGCCAGCAGACAACTGACGACTCCTCTGAACGAGCAGTACTTC. This gives the protein CASRQLTTPLNEQYF.

In this sample, this clonotype turned up once. V is TRBV7-9 and J is TRBJ2-2; D is unresolved. The CDR3 runs 13 residues. The germline V gene has CDR1 SEHNR and CDR2 FQNEAQ (reference sequence). Trimming pared 5 bases from V and 4 bases from J, leaving 8 bases between. The CDR3 loop reads CASSQPSTGELFF. CDR3 coding DNA: TGTGCCAGCAGCCAACCCAGCACCGGGGAGCTGTTTTTT.

The chain employs TRBV5-6 and TRBJ1-1; D is uncertain. CDR1 is SGHDT and CDR2 is YYEEEE in the germline V gene. The CDR3 spans 12 residues. With 3 bases removed from V and 5 bases from J, the gap between germline ends came to 8 bases. CDR3 amino acids: CASSWGRTEAFF. The CDR3 DNA reads as TGTGCCAGCAGCTGGGGAAGAACTGAAGCTTTCTTT.

This clonotype has a count of ten or more. V usage is TRBV3-1 and J usage is TRBJ1-2; unclear D gene. From germline, CDR1 is LGHDT and CDR2 YNNKEL (reference sequence). The CDR3 runs to 14 residues. Trimming removed 3 bases from V and 6 bases from J, with 14 bases in between. In nucleotides, the CDR3 is TGTGCCAGCAGCCAGTGGGCGGTTGACGATGGCTACACCTTC. Encoded protein: CASSQWAVDDGYTF. Filled out from reference TRBV3-1 and TRBJ1-2, the complete variable domain reads DTAVSQTPKYLVTQMGNDKSIKCEQNLGHDTMYWYKQDSKKFLKIMFSYNNKELIINETVPNRFSPKSPDKAHLNLHINSLELGDSAVYFCASSQWAVDDGYTFGSGTRLTVV.

This clonotype came up a few times. The V call is TRBV7-2, the J call TRBJ2-4, with D possibly matching TRBD1 (6 bases). The CDR3 consists of 13 residues. V dropped 1 base and J dropped 5 bases, with 6 bases sitting between them. From germline, CDR1 is SGHTA and CDR2 FQGNSA. CDR3 DNA: TGTGCCAGCAGCTTAGGGACAGAAAACATTCAGTACTTC. Protein sequence: CASSLGTENIQYF.

This clonotype was counted only a few times. This chain uses TRBV5-1 with TRBJ2-1, with D perhaps TRBD2 (7 bases). CDR1 and CDR2 (germline): SGHRS, YFSETQ. The CDR3 length is 12 residues. V gave up 4 bases and J gave up 10 bases, with 12 bases separating them. The CDR3 DNA reads as TGCGCCAGCAGCGTGGGGGGGCAGGAGCAGTTCTTC. Protein: CASSVGGQEQFF.

The chain joins TRBV7-2 to TRBJ1-1, with D perhaps matching TRBD1 (5 bases). Germline V gene lookup returns CDR1 SGHTA and CDR2 FQGNSA. The V end lost 5 bases, the J end lost 0 bases, and 10 bases lay between the germline ends. The CDR3 length is 14 residues. DNA for the CDR3: TGTGCCAGCAGCCCCGACAGTATGAACACTGAAGCTTTCTTT. Translated: CASSPDSMNTEAFF. Filled out from reference TRBV7-2 and TRBJ1-1, the complete variable domain reads GAGVSQSPSNKVTEKGKDVELRCDPISGHTALYWYRQSLGQGLEFLIYFQGNSAPDKSGLPSDRFSAERTGGSVSTLTIQRTQQEDSAVYLCASSPDSMNTEAFFGQGTRLTVV.

This clonotype was seen a handful of times. This chain's CDR3 is CSVDGDTTYEQYF. For the CDR3, the DNA is TGCAGCGTTGATGGGGACACCACCTACGAGCAGTACTTC. V gene TRBV29-1 combines with J gene TRBJ2-7, with D maybe TRBD1 (6 bases). V was clipped by 3 bases and J by 2 bases, with 11 bases between them. This CDR3 region has 13 residues. Germline V gene data show CDR1 as SQVTM and CDR2 as ANQGSEA.

The chain uses TRBV28 and TRBJ2-3; 8 nucleotides match TRBD2. Germline V gene sequence: CDR1 MDHEN, CDR2 SYDVKM. CDR3 length equals 16 residues. The ends lost 7 bases at V and 6 bases at J; junction bases unmatched: 15. The CDR3 nucleotides read TGTGCCAGCACCCCGGGGGGGCTTTTCTCGGGGGATACGCAGTATTTT. It yields the protein CASTPGGLFSGDTQYF.

The CDR3 DNA sequence: TGCAGTGCCAACAGGGGGTCGAACACTGAAGCTTTCTTT. This encodes CSANRGSNTEAFF. This chain connects TRBV20-1 to TRBJ1-1; 8 positions agree with TRBD1. Germline V gene data show CDR1 as DFQATT and CDR2 as SNEGSKA (reference sequence). Trimming removed 6 bases from V and 1 base from J; junction bases left unmatched: 4. There are 13 residues in the CDR3.

This clonotype was recorded many times. CDR3 region: CASSAVWGTEAFF. The CDR3 coding sequence is TGTGCCAGCAGCGCGGTATGGGGTACTGAAGCTTTCTTT. The chain joins TRBV27 to TRBJ1-1, with unresolved D. Trimming cost V 6 bases and J 5 bases, with 13 bases left between them. The CDR3 is 13 residues long. Germline V lookup: CDR1 MNHEY, CDR2 SMNVEV (reference sequence).

The chain recombines TRBV15 with TRBJ1-2; TRBD1 agrees at 9 bases. The V gene end was trimmed by 0 bases and the J gene end by 4 bases; junction bases not matched to a gene: 6. The CDR3 is 16 residues long. Germline values: CDR1 LNHNV, CDR2 YYDKDF (reference sequence). This CDR3 reads CATSRDGDRAAYGYTF. The CDR3 region has the DNA TGTGCCACCAGCAGAGATGGGGACAGGGCCGCCTATGGCTACACCTTC.

In this sample, this clonotype turned up many times. CDR3 in amino acids: CASSFGTGYNSPLHF. In nucleotides, the CDR3 is TGTGCCAGCAGCTTCGGGACTGGCTATAATTCACCCCTCCACTTT. The rearrangement uses TRBV5-6 and TRBJ1-6; weak D call: TRBD1 (5 bases). The length of the CDR3 is 15 residues. V lost 2 bases to trimming and J lost 3 bases, with 9 bases between them. CDR1 is SGHDT and CDR2 is YYEEEE in the germline V gene.

This clonotype was seen at least ten times. The genes are TRBV7-6 and TRBJ2-3; 8 nucleotides agree with TRBD2. CDR1 SGHVS and CDR2 FNYEAQ come from the germline V gene. V was pared by 1 base and J by 2 bases, with 8 bases of the junction left unmatched. The CDR3 has 17 amino acids. The DNA of the CDR3 is TGTGCCAGCAGCTTAGAACCCAGCGGGGGCTCCACAGATACGCAGTATTTT. Amino acid sequence: CASSLEPSGGSTDTQYF.

The V gene is TRBV7-8, the J gene TRBJ2-7; D is perhaps TRBD1 or TRBD2 (5 bases each). The CDR3 is made up of 13 amino acids. Germline loops: CDR1 SGHVS, CDR2 FQNEAQ. The V end was cut by 4 bases, the J end by 3 bases, with 10 bases between. The chain's CDR3 is CASSSGPIYEQYF. The CDR3 coding sequence is TGTGCCAGCAGCTCGGGACCGATCTACGAGCAGTACTTC.

This clonotype was picked up a small number of times. The chain recombines TRBV5-1 with TRBJ2-1, with 11 bases identical to TRBD2. Germline V gives CDR1 SGHRS, CDR2 YFSETQ. The CDR3 runs to 15 residues. J lost 5 bases, V lost 4 bases, and 5 bases had no gene match. The CDR3 protein is CASSTTSGVNNEQFF. The CDR3 DNA reads as TGCGCCAGCAGCACGACTAGCGGGGTAAACAATGAGCAGTTCTTC. The variable domain in full, with the rest retrieved from reference TRBV5-1 and TRBJ2-1, is KAGVTQTPRYLIKTRGQQVTLSCSPISGHRSVSWYQQTPGQGLQFLFEYFSETQRNKGNFPGRFSGRQFSNSRSEMNVSTLELGDSALYLCASSTTSGVNNEQFFGPGTRLTVL.

This clonotype turned up a few times. CDR3 protein: CSARGDWDTEAFF. In DNA form, the CDR3 reads TGCAGTGCTAGAGGGGACTGGGATACTGAAGCTTTCTTT. The V and J genes are TRBV20-1 and TRBJ1-1, with TRBD1 as a possible D gene (5 bases). Trimming removed 1 base at V and 5 bases at J, with 11 bases between. The germline V gene has CDR1 DFQATT and CDR2 SNEGSKA (reference sequence). The CDR3 contains 13 residues.

The sample holds a few counts of this clonotype. The chain has TRBV7-6 and TRBJ2-2, with TRBD2 matching over 13 bases. This CDR3 is built from 16 residues. The trim removed 5 bases at V and 7 bases at J, leaving 7 bases unmatched. CDR1 and CDR2 from the germline V gene are SGHVS and FNYEAQ. The CDR3 region has the DNA TGTGCCAGCAGCCCCGGGACTAGCGGGGAACTCGGGGAGCTGTTTTTT. This translates into CASSPGTSGELGELFF.

This clonotype appeared many times. In DNA form, the CDR3 reads TGTGCCAGCAGCTTAGCAGGGGCCTACGAGCAGTACTTC. This codes for CASSLAGAYEQYF. The chain joins TRBV7-2 to TRBJ2-7; D is perhaps TRBD1 (5 bases). The germline gives CDR1 SGHTA, CDR2 FQGNSA. V lost 0 bases to trimming and J lost 2 bases, with 5 bases between them. The CDR3 covers 13 residues.

This clonotype was observed at least ten times. The chain has TRBV6-5 and TRBJ2-7; possibly TRBD2 for D (7 bases). Germline V gene data show CDR1 as MNHEY and CDR2 as SVGAGI. V was clipped by 5 bases and J by 3 bases, with 14 bases between them. This CDR3 spans 14 amino acids. The CDR3 DNA reads as TGTGCCAGCAGTCCGGGGGGCCCCTACTACGAGCAGTACTTC. It is translated as CASSPGGPYYEQYF.

This clonotype was found a few times. V usage is TRBV29-1 and J usage is TRBJ1-2; TRBD1 is a possible D gene (5 bases). The CDR3 totals 13 residues. Deletions cut 4 bases from V and 4 bases from J, with 13 bases between. The germline CDR1 and CDR2 sequences are SQVTM and ANQGSEA. This CDR3 reads CSVADSLTYGYTF. CDR3 bases: TGCAGCGTTGCCGACAGCTTAACCTATGGCTACACCTTC.